This T cell receptor beta chain was sequenced during a study of blood T cell repertoires in COVID-19. Trimming removed 2 bases from V and 4 bases from J, with 12 bases in between. Germline values: CDR1 GTSNPN, CDR2 SVGIG (reference sequence). CDR3 length: 14 amino acids. This table comes from immunoSEQ multiplex PCR, and its TCRdb copy is limited to in-frame clones, with some not included. This table holds about 200,000 clones, approximately 84% found once. The sample holds one count of this clone. The chain carries TRBV30 and TRBJ2-1, with a weak D call TRBD2 (5 bases). Sequencing input: peripheral blood. The sequence was collected from a woman aged 70-85 years with active or convalescent COVID-19. As DNA, the CDR3 is TGTGCCTGGAGTACGGGAACACTTTACAATGAGCAGTTCTTC. Translation: CAWSTGTLYNEQFF.